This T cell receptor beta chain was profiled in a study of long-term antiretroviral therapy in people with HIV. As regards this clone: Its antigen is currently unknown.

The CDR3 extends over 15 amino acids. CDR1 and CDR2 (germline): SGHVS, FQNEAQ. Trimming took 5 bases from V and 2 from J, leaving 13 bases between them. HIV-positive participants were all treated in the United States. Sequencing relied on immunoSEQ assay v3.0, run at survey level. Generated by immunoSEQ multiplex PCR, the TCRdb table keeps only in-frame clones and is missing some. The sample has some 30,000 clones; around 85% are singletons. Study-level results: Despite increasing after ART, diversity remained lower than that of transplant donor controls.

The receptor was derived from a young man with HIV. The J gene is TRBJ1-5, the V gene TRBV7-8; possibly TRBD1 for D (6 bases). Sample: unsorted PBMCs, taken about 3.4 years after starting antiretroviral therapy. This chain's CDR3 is CASSRGGSRNQPQHF. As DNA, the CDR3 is TGTGCCAGCAGCAGAGGGGGGTCCCGCAATCAGCCCCAGCATTTT.